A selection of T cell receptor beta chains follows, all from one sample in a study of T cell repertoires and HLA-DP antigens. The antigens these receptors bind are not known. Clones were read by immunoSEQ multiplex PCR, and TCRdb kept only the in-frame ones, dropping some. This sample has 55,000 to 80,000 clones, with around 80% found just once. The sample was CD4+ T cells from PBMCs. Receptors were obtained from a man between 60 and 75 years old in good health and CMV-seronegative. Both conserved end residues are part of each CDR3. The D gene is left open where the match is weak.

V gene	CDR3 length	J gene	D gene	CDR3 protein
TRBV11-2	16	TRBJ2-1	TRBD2	CASSPRTSGRGNEQFF
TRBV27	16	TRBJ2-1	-	CASSLSATFTYNEQFF
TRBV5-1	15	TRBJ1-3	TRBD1	CASSPDRASGNTIYF
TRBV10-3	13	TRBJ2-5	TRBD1	CAISRQGQETQYF
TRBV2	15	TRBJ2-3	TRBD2	CASSDQAGSTDTQYF
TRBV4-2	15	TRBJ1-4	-	CASSQGRAEGEKLFF
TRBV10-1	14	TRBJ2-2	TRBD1	CASRGTGRTGELFF
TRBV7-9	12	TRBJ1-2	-	CAGAAGYRGYTF
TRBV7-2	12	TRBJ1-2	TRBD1	CASSDRGEGYTF
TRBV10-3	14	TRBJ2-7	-	CAINNRADATEQYF